Presented here are 15 T cell receptor beta chains from one specimen sequenced in a study of T cells after yellow fever vaccination. TCRdb recomputed calls from the 5' RACE reads with MiXCR, one row per CDR3 protein. This sample has about 400,000 distinct CDR3 sequences, with more than 5.5% found just once. The source was PBMCs, collected 5 days after the yellow fever booster vaccination. These receptors came from a man aged 30 to 45 who received the YFV17D yellow fever vaccine.

This clonotype was counted ten times or more. V usage is TRBV19 and J usage is TRBJ2-7, with 8 bases matching TRBD2. The CDR3 spans 15 residues. J lost 5 bases, V lost 6 bases, and 12 bases had no gene match. Germline values: CDR1 LNHDA, CDR2 SQIVND (reference sequence). The CDR3 here is CASRDSGAGGHEQYF. Here the CDR3 DNA reads TGTGCCAGTAGAGATAGCGGCGCGGGGGGCCACGAGCAGTACTTC.

This clonotype was observed a handful of times. J is TRBJ2-3 and V is TRBV3-1; 8 nucleotides agree with TRBD2. There are 14 residues in the CDR3. Trimming cost V 4 bases and J 2 bases; bases outside gene matches: 2. Germline loops: CDR1 LGHDT, CDR2 YNNKEL (reference sequence). The CDR3: CASSLAGNTDTQYF. In DNA form, the CDR3 reads TGTGCCAGCAGCCTAGCGGGGAACACAGATACGCAGTATTTT.

This clonotype was picked up many times. The chain recombines TRBV12-3 or TRBV12-4 with TRBJ2-7, with 7 bases lining up with TRBD2. With V trimmed by 3 bases and J by 3 bases, 2 bases remained unmatched. CDR3 length: 13 residues. For the CDR3, the DNA is TGTGCCAGCAGTTTTGGACTAGTCTACGAGCAGTACTTC. Residues: CASSFGLVYEQYF.

This clonotype was picked up many times. This rearrangement joins TRBV3-1 to TRBJ2-1; the match to TRBD2 covers 15 bases. The CDR3 consists of 18 residues. J was trimmed by 4 bases and V by 6 bases; bases with no gene match: 10. Germline CDR1 is LGHDT and CDR2 is YNNKEL (reference sequence). Written as DNA, the CDR3 is TGTGCCAGCAGTCTACCGGGACTAGCGGGAGGACGTTACAATGAGCAGTTCTTC. Amino acid sequence: CASSLPGLAGGRYNEQFF.

This clonotype was counted at least ten times. The chain recombines TRBV11-2 with TRBJ2-7, with D tentatively TRBD2 (6 bases). This CDR3 is 14 amino acids long. CDR1 and CDR2 from the germline V gene are SGHAT and FQNNGV. V dropped 6 bases and J dropped 4 bases, with 16 bases sitting between them. In DNA form, the CDR3 reads TGTGCCAGCAGAGGGGCGGGGATTGGGTACGAGCAGTACTTC. Protein product: CASRGAGIGYEQYF.

This clonotype was counted many times. The chain couples TRBV6-5 to TRBJ2-1, with 11 bases fitting TRBD2. Trimming cost V 1 base and J 8 bases; bases outside gene matches: 4. Germline-derived CDR1 and CDR2 are MNHEY and SVGAGI. This CDR3 comprises 15 residues. The CDR3 loop reads CASSYLTSGKDEQFF. The CDR3 coding sequence is TGTGCCAGCAGTTACTTGACTAGCGGGAAGGATGAGCAGTTCTTC.

A few counts support this clonotype. This chain connects TRBV20-1 to TRBJ2-3; 9 bases are a match to TRBD2. This CDR3 spans 14 amino acids. Unmatched junction bases numbered 8, after V lost 3 bases and J lost 7 bases. Per germline, CDR1 DFQATT and CDR2 SNEGSKA (reference sequence). The CDR3 DNA sequence: TGCAGTGCTAGTTTGGCGGGAGGGGGATATACGCAGTATTTT. It specifies CSASLAGGGYTQYF.

V and J are TRBV12-3 or TRBV12-4 and TRBJ2-3, with TRBD1 as a possible D gene (7 bases). The germline V and J ends were trimmed by 0 bases and 3 bases, with 10 bases remaining between them. The CDR3 extends over 15 amino acids. The CDR3 is CASSLAQGGTDTQYF. CDR3 coding DNA: TGTGCCAGCAGTTTAGCGCAGGGGGGTACAGATACGCAGTATTTT.

This clonotype was seen a few times. The chain is built from TRBV11-3 and TRBJ2-3; 9 bases fit TRBD2. The CDR3 runs to 16 residues. V was pared by 1 base and J by 4 bases, with 6 bases of the junction left unmatched. Germline assignment: CDR1 SGHNT and CDR2 YENEEA. The CDR3 region is CASSLGRGLAADTQYF. The CDR3 DNA reads TGTGCCAGCAGCTTAGGCAGGGGACTAGCAGCAGATACGCAGTATTTT.

This clonotype has ten or more counts. The chain combines TRBV12-3 or TRBV12-4 with TRBJ2-3; TRBD2 is a possible D gene (5 bases). The V gene lost 5 bases and the J gene lost 5 bases, with 14 bases spanning the gap. This CDR3 is built from 14 residues. CDR3 DNA sequence: TGTGCCAGCAGTGGCGGGCGAGGGAGAGATACGCAGTATTTT. Amino acids: CASSGGRGRDTQYF.

The CDR3 DNA follows: TGTGCCAGCAGCTCCCGTTGGAATGAGCAGTTCTTC. Protein product: CASSSRWNEQFF. V is TRBV7-2 and J is TRBJ2-1; D unresolved. Germline CDR1 and CDR2: SGHTA and FQGNSA. Trimming pared 4 bases from V and 7 bases from J, leaving 8 bases between. CDR3 length equals 12 residues.

The chain carries TRBV5-1 and TRBJ2-1, with D possibly being TRBD1 or TRBD2 (5 bases each). V was trimmed by 0 bases and J by 12 bases, leaving 13 bases between them. CDR1 SGHRS and CDR2 YFSETQ come from the germline V gene. The CDR3 loop spans 13 amino acids. CDR3 region: CASSLDGKGVQFF. The CDR3 bases are TGCGCCAGCAGCTTGGACGGGAAAGGGGTGCAGTTCTTC.

This clonotype showed up many times. The chain has TRBV6-5 and TRBJ2-3; D might be TRBD2 (6 bases). CDR1 and CDR2 from the germline V gene are MNHEY and SVGAGI. The CDR3 is 15 residues long. Trimming left V 0 bases short and J 2 bases short, with 9 bases between. The CDR3 nucleotides are TGTGCCAGCAGTTACTCTAGCGGACACACAGATACGCAGTATTTT. This translates into CASSYSSGHTDTQYF.

This clonotype has more than one count but fewer than ten. The V gene is TRBV6-6, the J gene TRBJ1-4; TRBD1 matches 8 bases. Trimming removed 6 bases from V and 6 bases from J; junction bases left unmatched: 3. Germline loops: CDR1 MNHNY, CDR2 SVGAGI (reference sequence). This CDR3 is 13 amino acids long. CDR3 bases: TGTGCCAGCAGCCAGGACAGGGATGAAAAACTGTTTTTT. Amino acids: CASSQDRDEKLFF.

This clonotype was detected ten times or more. The V and J genes are TRBV12-3 or TRBV12-4 and TRBJ2-3; D is ambiguous. Trimming removed 0 bases from V and 7 bases from J, with 11 bases in between. This CDR3 contains 14 residues. In DNA, the CDR3 is TGTGCCAGCAGTTTAGCGCTGGCAGCTAATACGCAGTATTTT. It encodes CASSLALAANTQYF.